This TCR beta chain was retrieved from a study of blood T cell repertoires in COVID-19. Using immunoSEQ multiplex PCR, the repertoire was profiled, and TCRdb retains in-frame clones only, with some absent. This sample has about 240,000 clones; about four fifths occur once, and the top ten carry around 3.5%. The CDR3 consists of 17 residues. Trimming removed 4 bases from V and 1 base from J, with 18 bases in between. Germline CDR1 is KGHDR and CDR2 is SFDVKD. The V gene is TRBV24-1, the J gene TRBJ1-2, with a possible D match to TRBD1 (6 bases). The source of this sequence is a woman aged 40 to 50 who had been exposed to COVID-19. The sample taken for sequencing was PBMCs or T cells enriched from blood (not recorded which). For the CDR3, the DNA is TGTGCCACCAGTGACCGATACAGGGACGGGGATAACTATGGCTACACCTTC. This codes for CATSDRYRDGDNYGYTF.